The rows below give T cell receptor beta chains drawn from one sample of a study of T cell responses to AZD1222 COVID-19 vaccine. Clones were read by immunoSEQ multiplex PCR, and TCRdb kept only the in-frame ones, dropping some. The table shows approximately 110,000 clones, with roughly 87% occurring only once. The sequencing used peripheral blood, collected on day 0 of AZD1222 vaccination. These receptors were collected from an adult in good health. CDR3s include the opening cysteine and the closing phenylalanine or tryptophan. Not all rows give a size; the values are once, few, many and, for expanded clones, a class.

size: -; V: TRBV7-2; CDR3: CASSYTGMGNQPQHF
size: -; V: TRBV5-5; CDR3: CASSGMGYSEAFF
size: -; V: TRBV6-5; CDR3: CASSRQETSGNTIYF
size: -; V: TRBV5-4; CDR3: CASSLPPRGLSTDTQYF
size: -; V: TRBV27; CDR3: CASSFYTSGGPDEQFF
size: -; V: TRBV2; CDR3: CASSEIGGGTYNSPLHF
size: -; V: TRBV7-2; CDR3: CASSLFGGRETQYF
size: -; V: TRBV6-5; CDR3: CASSYSAYTGNTIYF
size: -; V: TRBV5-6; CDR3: CASSETGYGELFF
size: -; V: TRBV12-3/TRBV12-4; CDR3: CASSLRSGQYF
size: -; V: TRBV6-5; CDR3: CASMSTLSSYEQYF
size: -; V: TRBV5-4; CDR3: CASSLGTGATPDSYEQYF
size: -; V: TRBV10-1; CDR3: CASSESGDGYTF
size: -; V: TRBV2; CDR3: CASGGLGAEAFF
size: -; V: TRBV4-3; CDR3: CASSLAGGFYEQYF
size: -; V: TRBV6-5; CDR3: CASSGQGVLHEQYF
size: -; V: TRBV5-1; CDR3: CASSSGQGWTEAFF
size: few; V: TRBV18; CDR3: CASSPPGQVLPVYTF
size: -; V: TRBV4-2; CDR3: CASSPQAGGLQETQYF
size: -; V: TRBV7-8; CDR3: CASSHPTRGGYTF
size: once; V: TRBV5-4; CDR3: CASSLGGSGLETQYF
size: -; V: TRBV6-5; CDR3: CASRRSSNQPQHF
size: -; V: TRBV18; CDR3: CASSPYQDINNSPLHF
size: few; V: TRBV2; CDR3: CASTAKYGYTF
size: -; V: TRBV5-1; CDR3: CASSLGPGVTYEQYF
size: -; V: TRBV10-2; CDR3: CASSESTRVAGTDTQYF
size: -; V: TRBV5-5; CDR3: CASSPTWTVSSYEQYF
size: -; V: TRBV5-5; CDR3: CASSFPGETQYF
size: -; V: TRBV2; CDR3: CARAPEGFFEQYF
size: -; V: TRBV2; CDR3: CASSLASSYNEQFF
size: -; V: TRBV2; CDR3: CASGENTEAFF
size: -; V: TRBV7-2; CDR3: CASSRYGTEAFF
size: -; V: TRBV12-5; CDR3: CASGFWIGTTNEKLFF
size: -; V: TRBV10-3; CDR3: CAVTSGGASNEQFF
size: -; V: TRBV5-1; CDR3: CASSLVRLKNTGELFF
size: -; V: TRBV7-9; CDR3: CASSYGVNYGYTF
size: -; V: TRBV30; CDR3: CAWSVKNEQYF
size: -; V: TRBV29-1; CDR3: CSVETVANYGYTF
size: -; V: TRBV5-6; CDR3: CASSLFQGGKSTYEQYF
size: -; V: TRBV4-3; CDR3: CASSQDPYRGLDRGIGEQYF
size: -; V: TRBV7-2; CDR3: CASSLPDVYEQYF
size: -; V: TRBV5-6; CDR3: CASSLGTGLKGKLFF
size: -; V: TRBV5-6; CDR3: CASSLAQMNTEAFF
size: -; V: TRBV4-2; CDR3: CASSQAGQGIRAYEQYF
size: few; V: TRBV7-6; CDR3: CASSFDDRGHEQYF
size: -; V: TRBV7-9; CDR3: CASSSTRGRETQYF
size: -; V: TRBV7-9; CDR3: CASSLALGTNYGYTF
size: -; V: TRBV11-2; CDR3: CASSFMAGPNTGELFF
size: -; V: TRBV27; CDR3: CASRDRFYEQYF
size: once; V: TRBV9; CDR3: CASSAGPYGLGSLTGELFF
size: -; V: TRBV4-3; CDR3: CASSQAEGPQHF
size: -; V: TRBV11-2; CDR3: CASSLEKDTEAFF
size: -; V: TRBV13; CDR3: CASSSRHPVDYEQYF
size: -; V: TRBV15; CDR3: CATSLGYSGNTIYF
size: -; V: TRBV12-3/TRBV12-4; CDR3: CASSLSSQPQHF